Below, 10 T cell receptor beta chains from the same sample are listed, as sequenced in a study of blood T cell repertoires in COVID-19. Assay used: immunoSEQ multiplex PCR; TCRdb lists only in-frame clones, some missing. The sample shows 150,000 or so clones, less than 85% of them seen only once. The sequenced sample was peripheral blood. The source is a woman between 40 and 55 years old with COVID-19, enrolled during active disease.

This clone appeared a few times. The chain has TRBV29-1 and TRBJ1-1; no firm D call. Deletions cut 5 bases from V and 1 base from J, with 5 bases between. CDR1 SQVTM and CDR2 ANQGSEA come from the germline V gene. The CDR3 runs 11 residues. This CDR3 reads CSVTRNTEAFF. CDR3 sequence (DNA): TGCAGCGTTACCAGGAACACTGAAGCTTTCTTT.

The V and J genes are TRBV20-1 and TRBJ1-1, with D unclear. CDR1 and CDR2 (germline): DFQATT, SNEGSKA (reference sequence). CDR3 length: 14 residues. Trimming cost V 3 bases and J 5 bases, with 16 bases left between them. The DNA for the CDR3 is TGCAGTGCTAGTTCCCCAAGCTCGGGGACTGAAGCTTTCTTT. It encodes CSASSPSSGTEAFF.

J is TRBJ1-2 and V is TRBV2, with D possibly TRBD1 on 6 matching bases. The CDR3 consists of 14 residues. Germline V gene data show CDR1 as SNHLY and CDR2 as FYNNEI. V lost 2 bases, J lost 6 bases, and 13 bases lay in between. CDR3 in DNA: TGTGCCAGCAGTGAAAGAGGTCAGGGGCATGGCTACACCTTC. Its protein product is CASSERGQGHGYTF.

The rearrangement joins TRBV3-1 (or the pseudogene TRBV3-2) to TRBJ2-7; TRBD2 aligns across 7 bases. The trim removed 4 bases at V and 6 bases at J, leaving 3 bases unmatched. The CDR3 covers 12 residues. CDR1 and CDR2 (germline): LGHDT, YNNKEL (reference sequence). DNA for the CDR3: TGTGCCAGCAGCCCGTGGGGGGGCGAGCAGTACGTC. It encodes CASSPWGGEQYV.

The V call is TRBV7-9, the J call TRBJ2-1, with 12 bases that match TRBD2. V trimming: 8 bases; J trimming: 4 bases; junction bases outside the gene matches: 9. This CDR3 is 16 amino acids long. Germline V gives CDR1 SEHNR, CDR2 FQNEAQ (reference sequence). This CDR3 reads CASRRLAGAAYNEQFF. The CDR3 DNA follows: TGTGCCAGCCGGAGACTAGCGGGAGCAGCATACAATGAGCAGTTCTTC.

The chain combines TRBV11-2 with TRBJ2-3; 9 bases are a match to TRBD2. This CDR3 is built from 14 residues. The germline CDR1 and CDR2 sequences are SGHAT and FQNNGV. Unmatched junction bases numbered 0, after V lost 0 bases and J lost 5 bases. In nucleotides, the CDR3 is TGTGCCAGCAGCTTAGAAGCGGGAGGAGATACGCAGTATTTT. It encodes CASSLEAGGDTQYF.

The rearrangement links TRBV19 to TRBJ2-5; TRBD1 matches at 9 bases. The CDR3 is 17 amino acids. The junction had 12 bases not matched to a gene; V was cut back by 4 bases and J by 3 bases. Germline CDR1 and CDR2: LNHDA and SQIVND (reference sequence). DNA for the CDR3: TGTGCCAGTAGTAGTCCTCCGGGACAGGGATGGGAAGAGACCCAGTACTTC. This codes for CASSSPPGQGWEETQYF.

The CDR3 DNA follows: TGTGCCAGTAGTATCCTACCCCTGACCGGGGAGCTGTTTTTT. This translates into CASSILPLTGELFF. V gene TRBV19 combines with J gene TRBJ2-2; D remains unclear. The CDR3 totals 14 residues. Germline V CDR1 and CDR2: LNHDA, SQIVND (reference sequence). Trimming left V 3 bases short and J 5 bases short, with 10 bases between.

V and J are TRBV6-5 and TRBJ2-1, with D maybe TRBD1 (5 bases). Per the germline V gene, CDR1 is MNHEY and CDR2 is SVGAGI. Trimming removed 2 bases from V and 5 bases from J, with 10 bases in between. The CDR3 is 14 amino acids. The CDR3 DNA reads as TGTGCCAGCAGTTACATGCAGGGAAACAATGAGCAGTTCTTC. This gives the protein CASSYMQGNNEQFF.

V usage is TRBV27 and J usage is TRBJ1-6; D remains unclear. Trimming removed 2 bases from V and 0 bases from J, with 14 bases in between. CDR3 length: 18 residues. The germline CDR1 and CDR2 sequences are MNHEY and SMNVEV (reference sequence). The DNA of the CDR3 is TGTGCCAGCAGTTTAGCAGCCGGCGGTTTCTCCTATAATTCACCCCTCCACTTT. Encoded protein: CASSLAAGGFSYNSPLHF.